This entry concerns a single T cell receptor (beta chain). Antigen unknown. Germline CDR1 and CDR2: SEHNR and FQNEAQ (reference sequence). Trimming pared 4 bases from V and 7 bases from J, leaving 5 bases between. This CDR3 comprises 11 residues. Sequencing was performed with immunoSEQ multiplex PCR; in TCRdb, only in-frame clones are kept and a portion is missing. The data hold around 79,000 clones, with 80% observed a single time. The data belong to a study of T cells in localized non-small cell lung cancer. Study results and caveats: Sequencing was limited to one tumor region, leaving the possibility of heterogeneity open.

The clonotype originates from a man between 40 and 70 years old with stage II squamous cell lung carcinoma. This chain connects TRBV7-9 to TRBJ2-1; D not certain. Sample: PBMCs, taken before any cancer treatment. CDR3 coding DNA: TGTGCCAGCAGCTCGTTAAATGAGCAGTTCTTC. Translating it yields CASSSLNEQFF.